These 24 T cell receptor beta chains were all obtained from the same sample, sequenced in a study of chemoradiotherapy in HPV16-positive cancers. Sequencing used immunoSEQ multiplex PCR; TCRdb keeps in-frame clones, though not all of them. The sample yields 15,000 or so clones, approximately 91% seen once. Source: blood, taken from a patient who underwent chemoradiotherapy. These receptors were obtained from a human donor with HPV-associated anogenital cancer.

The genes are TRBV19 and TRBJ1-1, with D uncertain. CDR1 and CDR2 (germline): LNHDA, SQIVND (reference sequence). The ends were cut back, 8 bases at V and 8 bases at J, with 12 bases in the middle. The CDR3 covers 11 residues. As DNA, the CDR3 is TGTGCCAGTGGGGTGGGGATAGAAGCTTTCTTT. Amino acid sequence: CASGVGIEAFF. Full variable domain (outside the CDR3, taken from reference TRBV19 and TRBJ1-1): DGGITQSPKYLFRKEGQNVTLSCEQNLNHDAMYWYRQDPGQGLRLIYYSQIVNDFQKGDIAEGYSVSREKKESFPLTVTSAQKNPTAFYLCASGVGIEAFFGQGTRLTVV.

This chain links TRBV7-2 with TRBJ1-4; 7 nucleotides align to TRBD1. The length of the CDR3 is 15 residues. V was pared by 6 bases and J by 5 bases, with 9 bases of the junction left unmatched. The V gene's germline CDR1 is SGHTA and CDR2 FQGNSA. This CDR3 is CASRYTGTANEKLFF. The CDR3 region has the DNA TGTGCCAGCAGGTATACCGGGACAGCAAATGAAAAACTGTTTTTT.

This chain links TRBV18 with TRBJ1-2; TRBD1 agrees at 10 bases. The ends lost 3 bases at V and 5 bases at J; junction bases unmatched: 9. Germline V gene sequence: CDR1 KGHSH, CDR2 LQKENI. This CDR3 region has 16 residues. The CDR3 DNA reads TGTGCCAGCTCACCCTCCCGACAGGGGGCGAGGTATGGCTACACCTTC. It yields the protein CASSPSRQGARYGYTF.

This rearrangement joins TRBV15 to TRBJ2-5; no clear D. Germline assignment: CDR1 LNHNV and CDR2 YYDKDF (reference sequence). CDR3 length: 15 amino acids. V dropped 0 bases and J dropped 5 bases, with 13 bases sitting between them. The CDR3 DNA sequence: TGTGCCACCAGCAGAGATCGCTTAGCTGCCGAGACCCAGTACTTC. Amino acids: CATSRDRLAAETQYF. Together with reference TRBV15 and TRBJ2-5, the CDR3 gives the full variable domain: DAMVIQNPRYQVTQFGKPVTLSCSQTLNHNVMYWYQQKSSQAPKLLFHYYDKDFNNEADTPDNFQSRRPNTSFCFLDIRSPGLGDTAMYLCATSRDRLAAETQYFGPGTRLLVL.

The chain recombines TRBV5-4 with TRBJ2-7, with 7 positions matching TRBD1. The J segment lost 7 bases and the V segment lost 4 bases, leaving 8 bases of the junction unmatched. Germline values: CDR1 SGHNT, CDR2 YYREEE (reference sequence). The CDR3 is 13 residues long. CDR3 region: CASSRDRGSEQYF. The CDR3 bases are TGTGCCAGCAGCCGGGACAGAGGTTCAGAGCAGTACTTC.

This chain joins TRBV11-3 and TRBJ2-7; 11 bases are a match to TRBD1. V was pared by 1 base and J by 0 bases, with 8 bases of the junction left unmatched. Germline CDR1 reads SGHNT; CDR2 reads YENEEA. CDR3 length: 18 residues. CDR3 coding DNA: TGTGCCAGCAGCTTAGCCCGTCGGACAGGGGGCGACTCCTACGAGCAGTACTTC. Protein: CASSLARRTGGDSYEQYF.

The rearrangement uses TRBV2 and TRBJ1-5; no clear D. This CDR3 region has 13 residues. The V end was cut by 4 bases, the J end by 4 bases, with 8 bases between. Germline CDR1 SNHLY, CDR2 FYNNEI. The CDR3 DNA reads TGTGCCAGCAGTGGGGAAGGGAATCAGCCCCAGCATTTT. Its translation: CASSGEGNQPQHF.

CDR3 DNA: TGTGCCAGTAGTATTACAAGCAGGGACTATGGCTACACCTTC. It specifies CASSITSRDYGYTF. The V and J genes are TRBV19 and TRBJ1-2; a weak D match, TRBD1 (5 bases). V lost 3 bases and J lost 3, with 11 bases in between. The CDR3 totals 14 residues. In germline, CDR1 is LNHDA, CDR2 SQIVND (reference sequence). The full variable domain, with the rest looked up from reference TRBV19 and TRBJ1-2, is DGGITQSPKYLFRKEGQNVTLSCEQNLNHDAMYWYRQDPGQGLRLIYYSQIVNDFQKGDIAEGYSVSREKKESFPLTVTSAQKNPTAFYLCASSITSRDYGYTFGSGTRLTVV.

J is TRBJ1-2 and V is TRBV5-1; possible D gene TRBD1, 5 bases. V shed 6 bases and J shed 0 bases, with 12 bases lying between them. This CDR3 region has 14 residues. Germline V CDR1 and CDR2: SGHRS, YFSETQ. CDR3 nucleotide sequence: TGCGCCAGCACCAGGGATTCCTCTAACTATGGCTACACCTTC. Translation gives CASTRDSSNYGYTF.

The rearrangement uses TRBV2 and TRBJ1-6; perhaps TRBD1 as D (5 bases). The CDR3 length is 15 residues. Germline V gene data show CDR1 as SNHLY and CDR2 as FYNNEI. V lost 2 bases and J lost 7, with 12 bases in between. The chain's CDR3 is CASSETRGVNSPLHF. CDR3 DNA sequence: TGTGCCAGCAGTGAAACGCGGGGGGTAAATTCACCCCTCCACTTT.

V and J are TRBV4-2 and TRBJ2-1; D possibly corresponds to TRBD2 (7 bases). The CDR3 length is 14 residues. Germline V gene data show CDR1 as LGHNA and CDR2 as YNFKEQ. Trimming shortened V by 2 bases and J by 9 bases, and 14 bases separated the two germline ends. The CDR3 nucleotides are TGTGCCAGCAGCCAACAACGGGGGGCAGGTGAGCAGTTCTTC. This codes for CASSQQRGAGEQFF.

The chain has TRBV14 and TRBJ2-7; D assignment may be TRBD1 or TRBD2 (6 bases each). The germline V gene encodes CDR1 SGHDN and CDR2 FVKESK. V gave up 0 bases and J gave up 0 bases, with 15 bases separating them. The CDR3 consists of 17 residues. The CDR3 DNA follows: TGTGCCAGCAGCCAAGACCGTCGGGGGCCCCGCTCCTACGAGCAGTACTTC. Its protein is CASSQDRRGPRSYEQYF.

This rearrangement joins TRBV19 to TRBJ1-3; TRBD1 agrees at 7 bases. CDR3 length equals 15 residues. CDR1 and CDR2 (germline): LNHDA, SQIVND (reference sequence). V lost 9 bases, J lost 0 bases, and 8 bases stayed unmatched. CDR3 nucleotides: TGTGCCAGCCAATTCGGGACAGCCTCTGGAAACACCATATATTTT. This sequence encodes CASQFGTASGNTIYF.

The chain employs TRBV19 and TRBJ2-3; TRBD2 matches 7 bases. This CDR3 spans 16 amino acids. V lost 6 bases and J lost 1; bases outside the gene matches: 10. The germline V gene has CDR1 LNHDA and CDR2 SQIVND (reference sequence). CDR3 DNA: TGTGCCAGTAGCCCCCTCCGGGACTACCGCACAGATACGCAGTATTTT. Protein sequence: CASSPLRDYRTDTQYF.

In this sample, this clone turned up a few times. The CDR3 is CASSKSRNTIYF. As DNA, the CDR3 is TGTGCCAGCAGTAAATCAAGAAACACCATATATTTT. This rearrangement joins TRBV2 to TRBJ1-3, with D unclear. This CDR3 spans 12 amino acids. V was trimmed by 5 bases and J by 5 bases, leaving 7 bases between them. In germline, CDR1 is SNHLY, CDR2 FYNNEI.

This sequence joins TRBV29-1 and TRBJ2-1, with TRBD2 matching over 7 bases. The CDR3 is 15 residues long. Trimming at V came to 1 base and at J to 6 bases, leaving 9 bases not matched to a gene. Germline CDR1 is SQVTM and CDR2 is ANQGSEA. The CDR3 region is CSVEGPAGTFNEQFF. In nucleotides, the CDR3 is TGCAGCGTTGAAGGCCCAGCGGGGACCTTCAATGAGCAGTTCTTC.

The genes are TRBV19 and TRBJ1-6, with TRBD1 matching 7 bases. Germline loops: CDR1 LNHDA, CDR2 SQIVND (reference sequence). Trimming took 5 bases from V and 9 from J; bases not matched to a gene: 7. The CDR3 has 14 amino acids. The CDR3 reads CASSHTGESSPLHF. CDR3 nucleotides: TGTGCCAGTAGTCATACAGGGGAGAGTTCACCCCTCCACTTT.

The chain joins TRBV19 to TRBJ2-2; no firm D call. The CDR3 consists of 14 residues. Germline CDR1 LNHDA, CDR2 SQIVND (reference sequence). Trimming pared 2 bases from V and 8 bases from J, leaving 12 bases between. The CDR3 nucleotides read TGTGCCAGTAGTATAAACCCTGTGAGAGGGGAGCTGTTTTTT. Translated: CASSINPVRGELFF.

This sequence joins TRBV4-1 and TRBJ2-7, with 10 nucleotides matching TRBD1. CDR1 and CDR2 from the germline V gene are MGHRA and YSYEKL. Unmatched junction bases numbered 8, after V lost 2 bases and J lost 7 bases. The CDR3 extends over 15 amino acids. The DNA for the CDR3 is TGCGCCAGCAGCCAAATGACGACAGGGGGCGGTGAGCAGTACTTC. Translated, it gives CASSQMTTGGGEQYF.

V usage is TRBV5-1 and J usage is TRBJ2-7; 11 nucleotides align to TRBD1. CDR3 length equals 15 residues. Per the germline V gene, CDR1 is SGHRS and CDR2 is YFSETQ. The junction had 5 bases not matched to a gene; V was cut back by 4 bases and J by 2 bases. The CDR3 DNA is TGCGCCAGCAGCCATGGACAGGGGGCTACCTACGAGCAGTACTTC. This encodes CASSHGQGATYEQYF.

There are a few counts of this clone. V usage is TRBV6-6 and J usage is TRBJ2-3; tentatively, D is TRBD2 (5 bases). This CDR3 spans 16 amino acids. Germline V gene data show CDR1 as MNHNY and CDR2 as SVGAGI (reference sequence). The V end was cut by 0 bases, the J end by 8 bases, with 18 bases between. CDR3 in amino acids: CASSYSASPAAGTQYF. The CDR3 coding sequence is TGTGCCAGCAGTTACTCTGCTAGCCCGGCAGCCGGTACGCAGTATTTT.

The gene calls are TRBV5-8 and TRBJ1-1; perhaps TRBD1 as D (6 bases). Per the germline V gene, CDR1 is SGHTS and CDR2 is YDEGEE. CDR3 size: 12 residues. Trimming shortened V by 5 bases and J by 9 bases, and 14 bases separated the two germline ends. The CDR3: CASSPRGTKAFF. The CDR3 DNA reads as TGTGCCAGCAGTCCAAGGGGGACAAAAGCTTTCTTT.

This rearrangement joins TRBV6-5 to TRBJ1-2, with 7 bases fitting TRBD1. CDR3 length: 13 amino acids. Trimming cost V 7 bases and J 6 bases; bases outside gene matches: 8. Germline V gives CDR1 MNHEY, CDR2 SVGAGI. The chain's CDR3 is CASTKTGLDGYTF. CDR3 in DNA: TGTGCCAGCACCAAGACAGGGTTGGATGGCTACACCTTC.

The J gene is TRBJ2-3, the V gene TRBV18; D is possibly TRBD2 (5 bases). CDR1 KGHSH and CDR2 LQKENI come from the germline V gene. This CDR3 is built from 12 residues. Trimming cost V 8 bases and J 2 bases, with 8 bases left between them. The chain's CDR3 is CASLDSTDTQYF. Here the CDR3 DNA reads TGTGCCAGCCTGGACTCCACAGATACGCAGTATTTT.